This T cell receptor beta chain derives from a study of cytomegalovirus exposure and HLA in healthy donors. Donors showed nominal health when sampled, although they likely had unrecorded immune exposures. Primers for the PCR totalled 60 Vbeta and 13 Jbeta. Method: immunoSEQ multiplex PCR; TCRdb's copy keeps in-frame clones and lacks some. The repertoire holds over 110,000 clones, with around 79% as singletons. The CDR3 contains 18 residues. J gave up 4 bases and V 0 bases, and 8 bases lay outside the gene matches. From germline, CDR1 is LNHNV and CDR2 YYDKDF (reference sequence). Input material: PBMCs. The chain uses TRBV15 and TRBJ2-1, with 11 bases matching TRBD2. The clonotype originates from a female donor in good health and CMV-seronegative. CDR3 protein: CATSRDHRASGGYNEQFF. CDR3 coding DNA: TGTGCCACCAGCAGAGATCATCGGGCTAGCGGGGGGTACAATGAGCAGTTCTTC.